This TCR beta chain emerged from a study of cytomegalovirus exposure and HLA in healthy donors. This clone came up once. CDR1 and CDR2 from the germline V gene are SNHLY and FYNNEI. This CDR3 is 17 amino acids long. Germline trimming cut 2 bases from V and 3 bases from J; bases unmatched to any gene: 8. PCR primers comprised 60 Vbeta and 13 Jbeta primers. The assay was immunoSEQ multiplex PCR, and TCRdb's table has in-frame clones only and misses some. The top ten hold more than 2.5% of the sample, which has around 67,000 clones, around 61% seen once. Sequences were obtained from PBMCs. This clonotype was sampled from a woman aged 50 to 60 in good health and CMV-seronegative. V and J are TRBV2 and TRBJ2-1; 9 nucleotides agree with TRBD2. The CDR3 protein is CASSERGGLASYNEQFF. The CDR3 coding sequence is TGTGCCAGCAGTGAAAGGGGGGGACTAGCAAGCTACAATGAGCAGTTCTTC.